Below are 7 T cell receptor beta chains sequenced from a single sample in a study of cytomegalovirus exposure and HLA in healthy donors. PCR used 60 Vbeta primers and 13 Jbeta primers. TCRdb keeps only in-frame clones here, not all; method: immunoSEQ multiplex PCR. The sample records tens of thousands of clones, about 74% being singletons. Sequencing was carried out using PBMCs. The receptors shown here come from a woman between 50 and 59 years old in good health and CMV-seropositive.

The genes are TRBV29-1 and TRBJ1-2; possibly TRBD1 for D (5 bases). Per germline, CDR1 SQVTM and CDR2 ANQGSEA. V was pared by 1 base and J by 4 bases, with 10 bases between. CDR3 length: 13 residues. The CDR3 region has the DNA TGCAGCGTTGAAGTTCAGGGAGGCTATGGCTACACCTTC. Its translation: CSVEVQGGYGYTF.

This clone was counted between two and nine times. The chain has TRBV5-3 and TRBJ2-3, with a tentative D call TRBD2 (5 bases). TRBV5-3 belongs to the ORF category, with a function that is uncertain. Trimming stripped 10 bases from V and 4 bases from J, with 16 bases between. The CDR3 contains 13 residues. This CDR3 is CASPGVSADTQYF. The CDR3 DNA sequence: TGTGCCTCTCCCGGGGTGTCGGCAGATACGCAGTATTTT.

The chain joins TRBV15 to TRBJ2-1; 11 bases are a match to TRBD2. V was clipped by 0 bases and J by 2 bases; unmatched bases: 3. The CDR3 contains 17 residues. CDR1 LNHNV and CDR2 YYDKDF come from the germline V gene (reference sequence). In nucleotides, the CDR3 is TGTGCCACCAGCAGAGATATAGCGGGAGGGCCCTACAATGAGCAGTTCTTC. Residues: CATSRDIAGGPYNEQFF.

The chain employs TRBV4-3 and TRBJ2-1; TRBD2 agrees at 13 bases. Germline CDR1 is LGHNA and CDR2 is YSLEER. V lost 0 bases to trimming and J lost 9 bases; unmatched junction nucleotides: 5. The CDR3 is 16 amino acids. As DNA, the CDR3 is TGCGCCAGCAGCCAAGATGCAACTAGCGGGAGGGGTGAGCAGTTCTTC. Encoded protein: CASSQDATSGRGEQFF.

At least ten counts were recorded for this clone. This chain uses TRBV29-1 with TRBJ2-7; TRBD1 agrees at 8 bases. Germline V lookup: CDR1 SQVTM, CDR2 ANQGSEA. The J segment lost 0 bases and the V segment lost 4 bases, leaving 5 bases of the junction unmatched. The CDR3 is 14 amino acids. The CDR3 protein is CSVAGTGISYEQYF. The CDR3, as DNA: TGCAGCGTTGCCGGGACAGGTATCTCCTACGAGCAGTACTTC.

The chain joins TRBV2 to TRBJ1-1; D is undetermined. This CDR3 comprises 15 residues. V gave up 4 bases and J gave up 4 bases, with 16 bases separating them. Germline CDR1 SNHLY, CDR2 FYNNEI. The CDR3 reads CASSGRIRISTEAFF. CDR3 sequence (DNA): TGTGCCAGCAGTGGGAGGATAAGAATAAGCACTGAAGCTTTCTTT.

This clone was seen a few times. The rearrangement links TRBV5-4 to TRBJ2-3; D remains ambiguous. The V and J ends lost 0 bases and 2 bases respectively, with 10 bases between them. CDR1 is SGHNT, CDR2 YYREEE, per germline (reference sequence). The CDR3 totals 15 residues. The CDR3 is CASSLDSGFTDTQYF. The CDR3 DNA follows: TGTGCCAGCAGCTTGGATTCAGGATTCACAGATACGCAGTATTTT.